This TCR beta chain stems from a study of radiation and T cells in renal cell carcinoma. As for time point: baseline pretreatment blood. Specified treatment: 15 Gy SBRT to primary tumor, nephrectomy 4 weeks later. The tumor was a clear cell renal cell carcinoma. TCRdb's copy holds only in-frame clones and misses some; the assay was immunoSEQ multiplex PCR. The table records about 130,000 clones, around 80% of them present only once. General study points: In blood, top tumor clones expanded by 2 weeks, shrinking by 4.

V dropped 5 bases and J dropped 7; count of bases not matched to a gene: 6. The CDR3 covers 14 residues. The V gene's germline CDR1 is SNHLY and CDR2 FYNNEI. Comments on this clone: The antigen is not known.

The chain combines TRBV2 with TRBJ1-4; 8 nucleotides line up with TRBD1. The TCR comes from a woman aged 60 to 75 with renal cell carcinoma. The specimen comprised blood, sampled from a patient whose treatment included radiotherapy and nephrectomy. The CDR3 sequence is CASSSQGAGEKLFF. Here the CDR3 DNA reads TGTGCCAGCAGTTCTCAGGGGGCGGGTGAAAAACTGTTTTTT.